This T cell receptor beta chain was recovered during a study of cytomegalovirus exposure and HLA in healthy donors. Note on this clone: Its antigen is unknown.

The PCR had 60 Vbeta and 13 Jbeta primers. Clones were sequenced by immunoSEQ multiplex PCR, and TCRdb holds only the in-frame ones, with some missing. The listing records some 120,000 clones. General study results and limits: An analysis was carried out later, and it reportedly showed fewer N-insertions in an Asian-associated ancestry cluster than the approximately 610-donor mean.

Between the trimmed V and J ends, which lost 4 bases and 0 bases, there was a span of 7 bases. The CDR3 contains 14 residues. The source is a man aged 18 to 30 in good health and CMV-seronegative. Sequenced material: PBMCs. The chain combines TRBV23-1 with TRBJ2-4; D is uncertain. Being an ORF, TRBV23-1 has a function that is uncertain. The CDR3, as DNA: TGCGCCAGCAGTCCTTATTTAGCCAAAAACATTCAGTACTTC. It is translated as CASSPYLAKNIQYF.